These T cell receptor beta chains were read from a single sample in a study of CD8+ T cells in alopecia areata. Profiling relied on immunoSEQ multiplex PCR, and the TCRdb table lists in-frame clones only, not all of them. Among 130,000 or so clones listed, around 83% were seen once. Specimen: CD8+ T cells sorted from blood, collected at week 4, from a patient treated with tofacitinib. These receptors originate from a human donor with alopecia areata. The CDR3 runs from the conserved cysteine through the conserved F or W. D genes are given only for firm matches. Clone size appears in some rows only: once, few, many, or a class for an expanded clone.

J	size	V	D	CDR3	DNA
TRBJ2-1	-	TRBV7-9	-	CASSLPLGRSNEQFF	TGTGCCAGCAGCTTACCACTAGGGAGGTCCAATGAGCAGTTCTTC
TRBJ2-2	-	TRBV7-9	-	CASSSPRATNTGELFF	TGTGCCAGCAGCTCCCCCCGGGCCACGAACACCGGGGAGCTGTTTTTT
TRBJ2-1	-	TRBV11-2	-	CASSSLSPGLTEQFF	TGTGCCAGCAGCTCCCTGTCTCCGGGACTGACTGAGCAGTTCTTC
TRBJ1-1	-	TRBV9	TRBD1	CASSDGQGNTEAFF	TGTGCCAGCAGCGACGGACAGGGGAACACTGAAGCTTTCTTT
TRBJ2-2	-	TRBV4-1	-	CASSQGLHTGELFF	TGCGCCAGCAGCCAAGGACTACACACCGGGGAGCTGTTTTTT
TRBJ1-2	-	TRBV30	-	CAWSVGGRDGYTF	TGTGCCTGGAGTGTCGGGGGTCGAGATGGCTACACCTTC
TRBJ2-7	-	TRBV2	-	CASSETSLPRQGEQYF	TGTGCCAGCAGTGAAACTAGCTTACCCCGTCAGGGCGAGCAGTACTTC
TRBJ1-1	-	TRBV29-1	TRBD1	CSVPTGGIYTEAFF	TGCAGCGTTCCTACAGGGGGGATATACACTGAAGCTTTCTTT
TRBJ2-4	-	TRBV27	-	CASRYIGDRENIQYF	TGTGCCAGCAGATATATAGGGGATCGTGAAAACATTCAGTACTTC
TRBJ1-3	-	TRBV6-1	-	CASSEVGHSGSGNTIYF	TGTGCCAGCAGTGAAGTCGGACACTCCGGCTCTGGAAACACCATATATTTT
TRBJ2-2	-	TRBV29-1	-	CSAGPEGIGELFF	TGCAGCGCTGGCCCTGAGGGGATCGGGGAGCTGTTTTTT
TRBJ2-7	-	TRBV30	TRBD1	CAWSGDSRPDEQYF	TGTGCCTGGAGTGGGGACAGTCGCCCGGACGAGCAGTACTTC
TRBJ2-3	few	TRBV27	-	CASGRITSTDTQYF	TGTGCCAGCGGCAGGATAACTAGCACAGATACGCAGTATTTT
TRBJ2-7	-	TRBV7-9	-	CALNRPGTYEQYF	TGTGCCCTAAACCGACCAGGGACCTACGAGCAGTACTTC
TRBJ1-5	-	TRBV27	-	CASSLSDGYQPQHF	TGTGCCAGCAGTTTATCGGATGGTTATCAGCCCCAGCATTTT
TRBJ1-2	-	TRBV5-1	TRBD1	CASSPAGGNGYTF	TGCGCCAGCAGCCCGGCAGGGGGCAATGGCTACACCTTC
TRBJ2-7	-	TRBV27	-	CASSFGPTYEQYF	TGTGCCAGCAGTTTCGGTCCGACCTACGAGCAGTACTTC
TRBJ2-7	-	TRBV4-1	TRBD2	CANQGLAGGSSYEQYF	TGCGCCAACCAGGGACTAGCGGGAGGGAGCTCCTACGAGCAGTACTTC
TRBJ2-5	medium-sized	TRBV7-2	TRBD2	CASSLRAGRLEETQYF	TGTGCCAGCAGCTTAAGAGCGGGAAGGCTGGAAGAGACCCAGTACTTC
TRBJ1-2	-	TRBV11-1	-	CASSLLGVAEF	TGTGCCAGCAGCTTACTTGGAGTGGCAGAGTTC
TRBJ2-7	-	TRBV7-9	-	CASSPGQLYEQYF	TGTGCCAGCAGCCCCGGACAGCTATACGAGCAGTACTTC
TRBJ2-1	-	TRBV27	-	CASSLYNEQFF	TGTGCCAGCAGTCTCTACAATGAGCAGTTCTTC
TRBJ2-3	-	TRBV28	TRBD1	CASSLTGDEDTQYF	TGTGCCAGCAGTTTAACAGGGGATGAAGATACGCAGTATTTT
TRBJ2-5	-	TRBV29-1	-	CSVERWDQETQYF	TGCAGCGTTGAGCGGTGGGATCAAGAGACCCAGTACTTC
TRBJ2-1	-	TRBV2	TRBD2	CASSDGLDSYNDRGQFF	TGTGCCAGCAGTGACGGACTAGACTCCTACAATGATCGGGGGCAGTTCTTC
TRBJ2-5	once	TRBV4-1	TRBD2	CASSQRSALAVKETQYF	TGCGCCAGCAGCCAACGATCTGCTCTAGCGGTAAAAGAGACCCAGTACTTC
TRBJ2-7	once	TRBV5-4	-	CASSLGRGGYEQYF	TGTGCCAGCAGCTTGGGAAGGGGAGGTTACGAGCAGTACTTC
TRBJ2-3	-	TRBV6-5	TRBD2	CASTPSGRLTDTQYF	TGTGCCAGCACCCCTAGCGGGAGGCTCACAGATACGCAGTATTTT
TRBJ2-6	-	TRBV7-9	-	CASSLASGVISGANVLTF	TGTGCCAGCAGCTTAGCGTCAGGGGTTATCTCTGGGGCCAACGTCCTGACTTTC
TRBJ1-1	-	TRBV2	-	CASRSGGNTEAFF	TGTGCCAGCAGGAGTGGGGGCAACACTGAAGCTTTCTTT
TRBJ2-7	-	TRBV4-1	-	CASSQDSALTSEQYF	TGCGCCAGCAGCCAAGATAGCGCGCTGACGTCCGAGCAGTACTTC
TRBJ2-7	-	TRBV6-1	TRBD2	CASSDPLAGEPYEQYF	TGTGCCAGCAGTGACCCTCTAGCGGGGGAACCCTACGAGCAGTACTTC
TRBJ1-5	once	TRBV7-9	-	CASSFSNQPQHF	TGTGCCAGCAGCTTCAGCAATCAGCCCCAGCATTTT
TRBJ1-2	-	TRBV5-1	TRBD1	CASSSPGTGYGYTF	TGCGCCAGCAGCTCCCCGGGGACAGGATATGGCTACACCTTC
TRBJ2-7	-	TRBV2	-	CASSGEDSSYEQYF	TGTGCCAGCAGTGGGGAGGACAGTTCCTACGAGCAGTACTTC
TRBJ2-2	-	TRBV30	TRBD2	CAWSWEGTNTGELFF	TGTGCCTGGAGTTGGGAGGGGACGAACACCGGGGAGCTGTTTTTT
TRBJ2-7	-	TRBV7-9	TRBD1	CASSPRTGGSYEQYF	TGTGCCAGCAGCCCGCGGACAGGGGGTTCCTACGAGCAGTACTTC
TRBJ2-5	-	TRBV7-9	TRBD2	CASTGLAGVEETQYF	TGTGCCAGCACCGGACTAGCGGGAGTCGAAGAGACCCAGTACTTC
TRBJ2-5	-	TRBV29-1	-	CSVEARGYQETQYF	TGCAGCGTTGAAGCGAGGGGGTACCAAGAGACCCAGTACTTC
TRBJ1-5	-	TRBV6-1	TRBD1	CASSEGQDFSNQPQHF	TGTGCCAGCAGTGAGGGACAGGACTTCAGCAATCAGCCCCAGCATTTT
TRBJ2-7	-	TRBV13	-	CASSGGGAANEQYF	TGTGCCAGCAGCGGAGGGGGCGCCGCCAACGAGCAGTACTTC
TRBJ1-2	few	TRBV29-1	-	CSVLIWDWYGYTF	TGCAGCGTTTTGATCTGGGATTGGTATGGCTACACCTTC
TRBJ2-1	-	TRBV7-9	-	CASSVDSSSYNEQFF	TGTGCCAGCAGCGTTGACTCGAGCTCCTACAATGAGCAGTTCTTC
TRBJ2-7	-	TRBV30	TRBD2	CALTQTAGAEQYF	TGTGCCCTTACCCAAACAGCGGGGGCCGAGCAGTACTTC
TRBJ2-7	once	TRBV30	-	CAWSVGGYEQYF	TGTGCCTGGAGTGTTGGTGGCTACGAGCAGTACTTC